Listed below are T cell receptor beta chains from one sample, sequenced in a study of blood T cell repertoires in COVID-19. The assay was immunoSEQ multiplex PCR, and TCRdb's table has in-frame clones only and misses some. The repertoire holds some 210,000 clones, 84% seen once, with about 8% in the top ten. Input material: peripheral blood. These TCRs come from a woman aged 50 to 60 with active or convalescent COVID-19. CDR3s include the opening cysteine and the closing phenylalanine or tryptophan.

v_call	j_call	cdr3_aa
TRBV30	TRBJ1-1	CAGRGHTEAFF
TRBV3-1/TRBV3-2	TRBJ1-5	CASSQQGNQPQHF
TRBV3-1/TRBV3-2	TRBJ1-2	CASSQSGKGYTF
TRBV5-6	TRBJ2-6	CASSYIAGTITSGANVLTF
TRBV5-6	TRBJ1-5	CASSGSGNQPQHF
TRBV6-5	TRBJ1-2	CASRVGTGNYGYTF
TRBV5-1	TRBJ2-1	CATQLGWSLAGVYEQFF
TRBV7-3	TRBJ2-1	CASSRTSGSGYEQFF
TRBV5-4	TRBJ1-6	CASSRRQVDNSPLHF
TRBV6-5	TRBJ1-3	CASTLSGNTIYF
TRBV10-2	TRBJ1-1	CASGSGTGGTEAFF
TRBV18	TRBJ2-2	CASSPGSSGRGTGELFF
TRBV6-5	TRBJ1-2	CASISGRTGEYGYTF
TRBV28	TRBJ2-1	CASRLWEMENNEQFF
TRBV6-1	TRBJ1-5	CASSEVVTRNSNQPQHF
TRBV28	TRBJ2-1	CASGPGTGPYNEQFF
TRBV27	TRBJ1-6	CASSLSGTGSSPLHF
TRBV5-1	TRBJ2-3	CASSSRGTSGADTQYF